The 21 T cell receptor beta chains given below trace back to one sample, sequenced in a study of CD8+ T cells in alopecia areata. Extracted RNA was reverse transcribed, and the resulting cDNA served as sequencing template. The data were produced by immunoSEQ multiplex PCR, yet TCRdb's version contains in-frame clones alone and is incomplete. There are 65,000 to 95,000 clones in the sample; just over 50% occur only once, and approximately 5.3% lies in the top ten. Sample: NKG2D-high CD8+ T cells sorted from blood. Source of these receptors: a human donor with alopecia areata.

The J gene is TRBJ2-1, the V gene TRBV10-2; 11 nucleotides line up with TRBD2. The V gene's germline CDR1 is WSHSY and CDR2 SAAADI. The CDR3 is 13 residues long. V shed 6 bases and J 10 bases; nucleotides not matched to a gene: 5. The CDR3 region is CASRLAGDDEQFF. CDR3 nucleotide sequence: TGCGCCAGCAGACTAGCGGGAGACGACGAGCAGTTCTTC.

This clone came up a few times. The rearrangement joins TRBV27 to TRBJ2-3; 8 bases fit TRBD2. CDR3 length equals 15 residues. The germline CDR1 and CDR2 sequences are MNHEY and SMNVEV (reference sequence). V trimming: 6 bases; J trimming: 3 bases; junction bases outside the gene matches: 8. The chain's CDR3 is CASSPLAEGTDTQYF. CDR3 DNA: TGTGCCAGCAGCCCACTAGCGGAGGGGACAGATACGCAGTATTTT.

V gene TRBV30 combines with J gene TRBJ2-5; the match to TRBD2 covers 8 bases. V lost 2 bases, J lost 1 base, and 6 bases stayed unmatched. CDR1 is GTSNPN and CDR2 is SVGIG in the germline V gene (reference sequence). CDR3 length equals 15 residues. The CDR3 DNA follows: TGTGCCTGGAGTCCCAGCGGGGGCCTCCAAGAGACCCAGTACTTC. It yields the protein CAWSPSGGLQETQYF.

The sample holds a few counts of this clone. The rearrangement links TRBV13 to TRBJ2-1, with D possibly being TRBD2 (6 bases). The ends were cut back, 8 bases at V and 5 bases at J, with 10 bases in the middle. The length of the CDR3 is 12 residues. The V gene's germline CDR1 is PRHDT and CDR2 FYEKMQ (reference sequence). The CDR3 sequence: CASAGRDNEQFF. The CDR3 nucleotides read TGTGCCAGCGCGGGACGGGACAATGAGCAGTTCTTC.

V is TRBV15 and J is TRBJ2-2; no clear D gene. Germline lookup yields CDR1 LNHNV and CDR2 YYDKDF (reference sequence). The CDR3 spans 13 residues. Trimming left V 8 bases short and J 8 bases short, with 15 bases between. CDR3 sequence: CATSLWGYGELFF. CDR3 nucleotides: TGTGCCACCTCTCTGTGGGGATATGGGGAGCTGTTTTTT.

This clone was seen a single time. The V gene is TRBV6-6, the J gene TRBJ2-5; a weak D match, TRBD1 (5 bases). Trimming shortened V by 8 bases and J by 4 bases, and 11 bases separated the two germline ends. CDR3 length equals 12 residues. CDR1 is MNHNY, CDR2 SVGAGI, per germline (reference sequence). As DNA, the CDR3 is TGTGCCAGCCTTAATCAGGGAGAGACCCAGTACTTC. It yields the protein CASLNQGETQYF.

The rearrangement uses TRBV4-1 and TRBJ2-6; TRBD1 or TRBD2 may be the D gene (5 bases each). There are 15 residues in the CDR3. Trimming removed 0 bases from V and 6 bases from J, with 9 bases in between. The germline V gene has CDR1 MGHRA and CDR2 YSYEKL. CDR3 DNA: TGCGCCAGCAGCCAAGAGAGGGGAATGGCCAACGTCCTGACTTTC. It is translated as CASSQERGMANVLTF.

Only one count was recorded for this clone. V usage is TRBV27 and J usage is TRBJ2-5; D ambiguous. Germline assignment: CDR1 MNHEY and CDR2 SMNVEV (reference sequence). This CDR3 comprises 13 residues. The V end lost 4 bases, the J end lost 5 bases, and 11 bases lay between the germline ends. The DNA for the CDR3 is TGTGCCAGCAGTTACGGAGCTGGTGAGACCCAGTACTTC. It encodes CASSYGAGETQYF.

This clone was recorded a few times. A much larger clonotype is one base distant, so this may be a read error. The same CDR3 also results from other DNA sequences found in this sample. V and J are TRBV19 and TRBJ2-1; no firm D call. Germline V CDR1 and CDR2: LNHDA, SQIVND (reference sequence). Trimming took 0 bases from V and 4 from J, leaving 4 bases between them. The CDR3 has 13 amino acids. CDR3 in DNA: TGTGCCAGTAGTATAGACCCATACAATGAGCAGTTCTTC. Its protein product is CASSIDPYNEQFF.

The chain carries TRBV28 and TRBJ2-3, with TRBD2 matching 7 bases. Germline values: CDR1 MDHEN, CDR2 SYDVKM. The V and J ends lost 4 bases and 3 bases, in that order; junction bases with no gene match: 10. The CDR3 is made up of 16 amino acids. CDR3 protein: CASSWFAGVRTDTQYF. In nucleotides, the CDR3 is TGTGCCAGCAGTTGGTTCGCGGGAGTGCGGACAGATACGCAGTATTTT.

V and J are TRBV28 and TRBJ2-7, with D perhaps TRBD1 (5 bases). In germline, CDR1 is MDHEN, CDR2 SYDVKM. The germline V and J ends were trimmed by 6 bases and 7 bases, with 10 bases remaining between them. This CDR3 is 11 amino acids long. The CDR3 here is CASSTYREQYF. The CDR3 coding sequence is TGTGCCAGCAGCACCTACAGGGAGCAGTACTTC.

CDR3 nucleotide sequence: TGCGCCAGCAGCCCACAGGGGACCACCGGGGAGCTGTTTTTT. The encoded protein is CASSPQGTTGELFF. V gene TRBV4-1 combines with J gene TRBJ2-2, with TRBD1 matching over 7 bases. V shed 4 bases and J 4 bases; nucleotides not matched to a gene: 3. CDR1 is MGHRA and CDR2 is YSYEKL in the germline V gene. The CDR3 totals 14 residues.

This clone was detected only a few times. This sequence joins TRBV7-2 and TRBJ2-7; maybe TRBD1 (5 bases). The V gene's germline CDR1 is SGHTA and CDR2 FQGNSA. Trimming removed 5 bases at V and 1 base at J, with 12 bases between. The CDR3 is made up of 14 amino acids. The CDR3 nucleotides read TGTGCCAGCAGCAGAACAGGCGCTTCCTACGAGCAGTACTTC. The encoded protein is CASSRTGASYEQYF.

The V and J genes are TRBV27 and TRBJ2-5; D remains unclear. The germline V gene encodes CDR1 MNHEY and CDR2 SMNVEV (reference sequence). V gave up 4 bases and J gave up 2 bases, with 8 bases separating them. There are 13 residues in the CDR3. The CDR3 DNA reads TGTGCCAGCAGTTCTTTGCAGCAAGAGACCCAGTACTTC. Protein sequence: CASSSLQQETQYF.

About this clone: The junction and the germline gene differ at one end; a read error may be behind it. The chain joins TRBV27 to TRBJ2-7; no clear D gene. There are 11 residues in the CDR3. Germline CDR1 and CDR2: MNHEY and SMNVEV (reference sequence). The CDR3 DNA is TGTGCCAGCAGTTTATCCTGCGAGCAGTACTTC. This codes for CASSLSCEQYF.

The chain carries TRBV7-9 and TRBJ1-1; no definite D call. Trimming stripped 5 bases from V and 3 bases from J, with 10 bases between. This CDR3 comprises 13 residues. Germline CDR1 is SEHNR and CDR2 is FQNEAQ (reference sequence). The CDR3 DNA reads as TGTGCCAGCAGCCCATCCGGGGACACTGAAGCTTTCTTT. As protein: CASSPSGDTEAFF.

In this sample, this clone turned up once. V usage is TRBV6-5 and J usage is TRBJ2-5; 7 nucleotides match TRBD1. CDR1 is MNHEY and CDR2 is SVGAGI in the germline V gene. Losses at the gene ends were 2 bases for V and 5 bases for J; bases not matched to a gene: 8. CDR3 length: 15 amino acids. CDR3: CASSYGSGGGETQYF. The CDR3 bases are TGTGCCAGCAGTTACGGGTCAGGGGGTGGGGAGACCCAGTACTTC.

The J gene is TRBJ1-1, the V gene TRBV27; D is uncertain. V gave up 7 bases and J gave up 1 base, with 7 bases separating them. This CDR3 spans 12 amino acids. Germline CDR1 is MNHEY and CDR2 is SMNVEV (reference sequence). CDR3 in amino acids: CASNSRNTEAFF. The CDR3 coding sequence is TGTGCCAGCAATAGTCGGAACACTGAAGCTTTCTTT.

This clone appeared a few times. This chain connects TRBV29-1 to TRBJ2-1, with TRBD2 identical over 11 bases. The CDR3 loop spans 19 amino acids. V was pared by 2 bases and J by 6 bases, with 18 bases of the junction left unmatched. Germline loops: CDR1 SQVTM, CDR2 ANQGSEA. The CDR3 DNA follows: TGCAGCGTTGAACGAGGGTCACTAGCGGGAGCCCCGGGGGGCAATGAGCAGTTCTTC. Translated: CSVERGSLAGAPGGNEQFF.

This chain connects TRBV11-2 to TRBJ2-3; D may be TRBD2 (6 bases). This CDR3 has 14 residues. Germline V gene sequence: CDR1 SGHAT, CDR2 FQNNGV. Deletions cut 4 bases from V and 5 bases from J, with 13 bases between. The CDR3 coding sequence is TGTGCCAGCAGCTCCCCCGGGGGTGGAGATACGCAGTATTTT. Its translation is CASSSPGGGDTQYF.

This clone was seen just once. V is TRBV9 and J is TRBJ2-7; D is possibly TRBD1 or TRBD2 (6 bases each). CDR3 size: 15 residues. CDR1 is SGDLS, CDR2 YYNGEE, per germline. V lost 4 bases and J 2 bases, leaving 16 bases between the germline ends. CDR3 nucleotide sequence: TGTGCCAGCAGCTTAGGGGGGAGCGACGCCTACGAGCAGTACTTC. Its protein is CASSLGGSDAYEQYF.